The 14 T cell receptor beta chains below all came from one sample that was sequenced in a study of cytomegalovirus exposure and HLA in healthy donors. PCR primers comprised 60 Vbeta and 13 Jbeta primers. The table came from immunoSEQ multiplex PCR; TCRdb's copy has only in-frame clones and leaves some out. The profile shows 160,000 or so clones, around 80% of them singletons. The sample was PBMCs. The source is a male donor in good health and CMV-seronegative.

The V call is TRBV9, the J call TRBJ2-1; 7 nucleotides agree with TRBD2. Germline V gene lookup returns CDR1 SGDLS and CDR2 YYNGEE. The CDR3 sequence is 14 residues long. Trimming at V came to 0 bases and at J to 9 bases, leaving 6 bases not matched to a gene. The CDR3 region is CASSVAGLDGEQFF. CDR3 sequence (DNA): TGTGCCAGCAGCGTAGCAGGACTAGACGGTGAGCAGTTCTTC.

The J gene is TRBJ2-7, the V gene TRBV5-6; D remains unclear. Trimming took 0 bases from V and 3 from J, leaving 4 bases between them. The CDR3 sequence is 12 residues long. Looked up from germline, CDR1 is SGHDT and CDR2 is YYEEEE. The CDR3 nucleotides read TGTGCCAGCAGCTTGGCCATCTACGAGCAGTACTTC. Amino acid sequence: CASSLAIYEQYF. Variable domain in full (rest from reference TRBV5-6 and TRBJ2-7): DAGVTQSPTHLIKTRGQQVTLRCSPKSGHDTVSWYQQALGQGPQFIFQYYEEEERQRGNFPDRFSGHQFPNYSSELNVNALLLGDSALYLCASSLAIYEQYFGPGTRLTVT.

This clone has a handful of counts. The V call is TRBV7-8, the J call TRBJ2-3; 13 bases line up with TRBD2. Germline CDR1 is SGHVS and CDR2 is FQNEAQ. The CDR3 is 18 residues long. Trimming took 5 bases from V and 0 from J; bases not matched to a gene: 8. CDR3 loop: CASSLGLAGAQSTDTQYF. The CDR3 bases are TGTGCCAGCAGCCTTGGACTAGCGGGAGCGCAGAGCACAGATACGCAGTATTTT.

This chain connects TRBV6-6 to TRBJ2-1, with 8 bases fitting TRBD1. The CDR3 has 15 amino acids. The J segment lost 6 bases and the V segment lost 5 bases, leaving 9 bases of the junction unmatched. Per the germline V gene, CDR1 is MNHNY and CDR2 is SVGAGI (reference sequence). CDR3 loop: CASSQTLTGGNEQFF. The CDR3, as DNA: TGTGCCAGCAGTCAAACCCTAACAGGGGGCAATGAGCAGTTCTTC.

The chain carries TRBV5-1 and TRBJ2-2; D is possibly TRBD2 (6 bases). V shed 4 bases and J shed 7 bases, with 17 bases lying between them. Germline loops: CDR1 SGHRS, CDR2 YFSETQ. The CDR3 covers 15 residues. Here the CDR3 reads CASSQSGPGSGELFF. The CDR3 nucleotides are TGCGCCAGCAGCCAAAGCGGGCCCGGGAGCGGGGAGCTGTTTTTT. The full variable domain, in which reference TRBV5-1 and TRBJ2-2 provide the parts outside the CDR3, is KAGVTQTPRYLIKTRGQQVTLSCSPISGHRSVSWYQQTPGQGLQFLFEYFSETQRNKGNFPGRFSGRQFSNSRSEMNVSTLELGDSALYLCASSQSGPGSGELFFGEGSRLTVL.

Only a few counts were recorded for this clone. The CDR3 here is CASSSRGISTDTQYF. DNA of the CDR3: TGTGCCAGCAGTTCCCGGGGGATCAGCACAGATACGCAGTATTTT. The chain combines TRBV6-5 with TRBJ2-3; D is possibly TRBD2 (6 bases). CDR1 is MNHEY, CDR2 SVGAGI, per germline. The ends were cut back, 4 bases at V and 0 bases at J, with 11 bases in the middle. CDR3 length equals 15 residues.

The chain uses TRBV9 and TRBJ2-5; TRBD2 matches at 8 bases. This CDR3 region has 17 residues. After removal of 4 bases from V and 4 bases from J, the junction contained 15 bases not matched to a gene. Germline-derived CDR1 and CDR2 are SGDLS and YYNGEE. The CDR3 DNA follows: TGTGCCAGCAGCCCTAACCGACAGGCCGCGGGAGGAGAGACCCAGTACTTC. This encodes CASSPNRQAAGGETQYF. Together with reference TRBV9 and TRBJ2-5, the CDR3 gives the full variable domain: DSGVTQTPKHLITATGQRVTLRCSPRSGDLSVYWYQQSLDQGLQFLIQYYNGEERAKGNILERFSAQQFPDLHSELNLSSLELGDSALYFCASSPNRQAAGGETQYFGPGTRLLVL.

The chain joins TRBV11-2 to TRBJ2-7; 9 bases map to TRBD2. Germline assignment: CDR1 SGHAT and CDR2 FQNNGV. Losses at the gene ends were 2 bases for V and 4 bases for J; bases not matched to a gene: 9. This CDR3 contains 16 residues. In nucleotides, the CDR3 is TGTGCCAGCAGCTTAACCGGGACTAGCAGAACATACGAGCAGTACTTC. This gives the protein CASSLTGTSRTYEQYF.

CDR3 DNA: TGCAGCGTGAGGGACTCCTACAATGAGCAGTTCTTC. As protein: CSVRDSYNEQFF. The V call is TRBV29-1, the J call TRBJ2-1, with D perhaps TRBD2 (5 bases). The ends were cut back, 6 bases at V and 0 bases at J, with 6 bases in the middle. The germline V gene encodes CDR1 SQVTM and CDR2 ANQGSEA. This CDR3 contains 12 residues.

The gene calls are TRBV5-1 and TRBJ2-7; 11 bases map to TRBD2. This CDR3 has 16 amino acids. Germline V lookup: CDR1 SGHRS, CDR2 YFSETQ. After removal of 2 bases from V and 0 bases from J, the junction contained 4 bases not matched to a gene. CDR3 nucleotide sequence: TGCGCCAGCAGCTTTTCTAGCGGGGGGTTCTCCTACGAGCAGTACTTC. It specifies CASSFSSGGFSYEQYF.

The chain uses TRBV30 and TRBJ2-7, with a tentative D call TRBD1 (6 bases). Germline loops: CDR1 GTSNPN, CDR2 SVGIG (reference sequence). The CDR3 is 14 amino acids. V dropped 4 bases and J dropped 0 bases, with 13 bases sitting between them. The CDR3 sequence: CAWTPGQSSYEQYF. In DNA, the CDR3 is TGTGCCTGGACCCCCGGACAGAGCTCCTACGAGCAGTACTTC. The whole variable domain, filled in from reference TRBV30 and TRBJ2-7, reads SQTIHQWPATLVQPVGSPLSLECTVEGTSNPNLYWYRQAAGRGLQLLFYSVGIGQISSEVPQNLSASRPQDRQFILSSKKLLLSDSGFYLCAWTPGQSSYEQYFGPGTRLTVT.

This clone has only a few counts. The rearrangement links TRBV5-4 to TRBJ1-2; tentatively, D is TRBD1 (6 bases). This CDR3 contains 15 residues. Germline V lookup: CDR1 SGHNT, CDR2 YYREEE (reference sequence). Deletions cut 0 bases from V and 2 bases from J, with 11 bases between. CDR3 bases: TGTGCCAGCAGCTTGGTGGGGGCTCGGAACTATGGCTACACCTTC. It is translated as CASSLVGARNYGYTF.

The chain links TRBV28 to TRBJ1-2, with D possibly matching TRBD1 (5 bases). The CDR3 extends over 14 amino acids. V lost 6 bases and J lost 3, with 14 bases in between. Germline V lookup: CDR1 MDHEN, CDR2 SYDVKM. The CDR3 protein is CASRGGTPYYGYTF. DNA for the CDR3: TGTGCCAGCAGGGGGGGGACGCCCTACTATGGCTACACCTTC.

Concerning this clone: Relative to the germline gene, one junction end is altered; a read error may explain this. This rearrangement joins TRBV7-7 to TRBJ2-5, with D maybe TRBD2 (6 bases). This CDR3 has 15 amino acids. Germline-derived CDR1 and CDR2 are SSHAT and FNYEAQ (reference sequence). CDR3 bases: TGTGCTAGCAGCTTAGCGGCAGGGCTACAAGAGACCCAGTACTTC. Translating gives CASSLAAGLQETQYF. Variable domain in full (rest from reference TRBV7-7 and TRBJ2-5): GAGVSQSPRYKVTKRGQDVTLRCDPISSHATLYWYQQALGQGPEFLTYFNYEAQPDKSGLPSDRFSAERPEGSISTLTIQRTEQRDSAMYRCASSLAAGLQETQYFGPGTRLLVL.